This record looks at one TCR beta chain sequence and its context. Repertoires were generated with immunoSEQ multiplex PCR, while TCRdb's copy carries only in-frame clones and drops some. The sample lists over 100,000 clones, about 90% occurring once. The data were obtained in a study of T cell responses to AZD1222 COVID-19 vaccine. This TCR was recovered from an adult who received the AZD1222 COVID-19 vaccine. The sequencing here drew on peripheral blood, taken 28 days after the second AZD1222 dose.

The CDR3 DNA sequence: TGTGCCAGCATCGGATCCCGGGACAGGCGGTTCTTC. This gives the protein CASIGSRDRRFF. V and J are TRBV6-5 and TRBJ2-1; 8 bases map to TRBD1. The CDR3 consists of 12 residues. J lost 15 bases, V lost 7 bases, and 11 bases had no gene match. Germline assignment: CDR1 MNHEY and CDR2 SVGAGI.